This entry concerns a single T cell receptor (beta chain). What it recognizes is unknown. This record belongs to a study of cytomegalovirus exposure and HLA in healthy donors. Study conclusions and caveats: In a later analysis, a missense DCLRE1C variant was linked to TCR beta V- and J-gene trimming.

Losses at the gene ends were 0 bases for V and 0 bases for J; bases not matched to a gene: 8. CDR3 length: 19 amino acids. Germline lookup yields CDR1 LGHNT and CDR2 FRNRAP. Primers for the PCR totalled 60 Vbeta and 13 Jbeta. The repertoire was sequenced with immunoSEQ multiplex PCR; TCRdb's copy has only in-frame clones and lacks some. The sample has around 80,000 clones, more than 60% seen once; the top ten hold under 6%. The chain employs TRBV12-5 and TRBJ2-1, with 10 bases lining up with TRBD2. This sequence was found in a man between 18 and 35 years old in good health and CMV-seropositive. Sample: PBMCs. This chain's CDR3 is CASGLVLGLAARSYNEQFF. The CDR3 bases are TGTGCTAGTGGTTTGGTACTTGGACTAGCGGCCCGCTCCTACAATGAGCAGTTCTTC.